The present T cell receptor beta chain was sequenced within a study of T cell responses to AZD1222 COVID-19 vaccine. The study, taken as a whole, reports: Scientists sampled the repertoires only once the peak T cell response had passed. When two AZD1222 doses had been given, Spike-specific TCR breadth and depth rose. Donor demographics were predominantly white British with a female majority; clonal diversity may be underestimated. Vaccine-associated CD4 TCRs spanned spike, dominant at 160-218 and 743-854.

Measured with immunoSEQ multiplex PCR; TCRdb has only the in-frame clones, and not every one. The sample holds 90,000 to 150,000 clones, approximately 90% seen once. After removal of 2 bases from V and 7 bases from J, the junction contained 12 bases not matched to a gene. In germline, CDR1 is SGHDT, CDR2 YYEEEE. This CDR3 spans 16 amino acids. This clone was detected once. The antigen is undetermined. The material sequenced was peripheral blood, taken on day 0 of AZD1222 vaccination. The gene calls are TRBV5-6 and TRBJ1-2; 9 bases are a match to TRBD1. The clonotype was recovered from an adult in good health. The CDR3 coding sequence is TGTGCCAGCAGCTTCCTCTCCCCACAGGGGGCGGGTGGCTACACCTTC. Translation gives CASSFLSPQGAGGYTF. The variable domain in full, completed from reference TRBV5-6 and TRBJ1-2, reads DAGVTQSPTHLIKTRGQQVTLRCSPKSGHDTVSWYQQALGQGPQFIFQYYEEEERQRGNFPDRFSGHQFPNYSSELNVNALLLGDSALYLCASSFLSPQGAGGYTFGSGTRLTVV.